Reported below is one TCR beta chain. Its antigen is not identified. This record comes from a study of T cell responses to AZD1222 COVID-19 vaccine. Broader study findings: Variant regions that are unmutated are reportedly the target of nearly half of spike-specific TCRs.

Some clones are missing from TCRdb's copy, which holds only in-frame ones; the method was immunoSEQ multiplex PCR. The sample holds around 130,000 clones; around 91% are singletons and the top ten take about 1.5%. Germline CDR1 is LNHDA and CDR2 is SQIVND (reference sequence). Trimming took 10 bases from V and 7 from J; bases not matched to a gene: 7. The CDR3 totals 13 residues. The clonotype was recovered from an adult in good health. This chain joins TRBV19 and TRBJ1-6; the match to TRBD1 covers 7 bases. The sequencing here drew on peripheral blood, taken on day 0 of AZD1222 vaccination. The CDR3 loop reads CATQDRANSPLHF. CDR3 nucleotide sequence: TGTGCCACCCAAGACAGGGCGAATTCACCCCTCCACTTT. The whole variable domain, filled in from reference TRBV19 and TRBJ1-6, reads DGGITQSPKYLFRKEGQNVTLSCEQNLNHDAMYWYRQDPGQGLRLIYYSQIVNDFQKGDIAEGYSVSREKKESFPLTVTSAQKNPTAFYLCATQDRANSPLHFGNGTRLTVT.